Listed here are 31 T cell receptor beta chains from one sample, sequenced in a study of metastatic and nonmetastatic thyroid tumors. TCRdb re-clonotyped the PCR reads through MiXCR. The sample has about 23,000 clones, 25% to 30% seen once; the top ten hold under 6.5%. No treatment of any kind had been given to any patient before thyroid surgery. Sequencing was done on a sample of tumor tissue. Receptors were obtained from a female donor with papillary thyroid cancer or a benign thyroid nodule (not recorded which). Some clones in this sample may be carry-over from other donors' samples.

This clone was counted a few times. The chain recombines TRBV2 with TRBJ1-2; no reliable D call. From germline, CDR1 is SNHLY and CDR2 FYNNEI. The CDR3 is made up of 13 amino acids. Between the trimmed V and J ends, which lost 6 bases and 10 bases, there was a span of 18 bases. CDR3 nucleotides: TGTGCCAGCAGCCCCTCGGTGTTCGGGGTCTACACCTTC. Translating it yields CASSPSVFGVYTF.

This clone has ten or more counts. Possible read error: a much larger clone is one base away. V gene TRBV7-9 combines with J gene TRBJ1-6, with TRBD1 as a possible D gene (5 bases). The CDR3 runs 16 residues. Trimming shortened V by 5 bases and J by 9 bases, and 20 bases separated the two germline ends. In germline, CDR1 is SEHNR, CDR2 FQNEAQ (reference sequence). The CDR3 loop reads CASSRGRSTGISPLHF. In nucleotides, the CDR3 is TGTGCCAGCAGCCGGGGCAGGTCTACGGGGATTTCACCCCTCCACTTT. Full variable domain (outside the CDR3, taken from reference TRBV7-9 and TRBJ1-6): DTGVSQNPRHKITKRGQNVTFRCDPISEHNRLYWYRQTLGQGPEFLTYFQNEAQLEKSRLLSDRFSAERPKGSFSTLEIQRTEQGDSAMYLCASSRGRSTGISPLHFGNGTRLTVT.

The chain is built from TRBV7-2 and TRBJ2-7, with D perhaps given as TRBD1 or TRBD2 (5 bases each). V was cut by 5 bases and J by 0 bases, with 11 bases left in between. Germline-derived CDR1 and CDR2 are SGHTA and FQGNSA. The CDR3 contains 14 residues. Here the CDR3 reads CASSLRDHSYEQYF. The CDR3 DNA reads TGTGCCAGCAGCCTCCGGGACCACTCCTACGAGCAGTACTTC.

The V gene is TRBV5-1, the J gene TRBJ1-3, with D perhaps TRBD1 (6 bases). Germline assignment: CDR1 SGHRS and CDR2 YFSETQ. Between the trimmed V and J ends, which lost 6 bases and 3 bases, there was a span of 19 bases. The CDR3 loop spans 16 amino acids. CDR3 sequence (DNA): TGCGCCAGCATTCCAACGGTACAGGGCAATGGAAACACCATATATTTT. It translates to CASIPTVQGNGNTIYF.

In its sample, this clone was seen a few times. This chain joins TRBV20-1 and TRBJ2-7; 7 nucleotides line up with TRBD2. The CDR3 extends over 14 amino acids. V was pared by 0 bases and J by 5 bases, with 7 bases of the junction left unmatched. Germline-derived CDR1 and CDR2 are DFQATT and SNEGSKA (reference sequence). This CDR3 is CSARDGAGKNEQYF. CDR3 bases: TGCAGTGCTAGAGATGGAGCGGGAAAGAACGAGCAGTACTTC.

This clone was counted ten times or more. A clone one base away is much larger, so this may be a read error. This CDR3 is also generated by other DNA sequences in the sample. The gene calls are TRBV10-3 and TRBJ2-7; 13 bases fit TRBD2. Germline values: CDR1 ENHRY, CDR2 SYGVKD. The CDR3 covers 18 residues. In nucleotides, the CDR3 is TGTGCCATCAGACCTGCCGGGACTAGCGGGACGAACTCCTACGGGCAGTACTTC. This sequence encodes CAIRPAGTSGTNSYGQYF.

This clone has a count of ten or more. This chain uses TRBV4-1 with TRBJ2-2; D is unclear. The V end lost 2 bases, the J end lost 2 bases, and 12 bases lay between the germline ends. Germline CDR1 MGHRA, CDR2 YSYEKL. This CDR3 region has 16 residues. The CDR3 loop reads CASSQHWTRNTGELFF. CDR3 DNA: TGCGCCAGCAGCCAACATTGGACCCGAAACACCGGGGAGCTGTTTTTT.

The V gene is TRBV4-1, the J gene TRBJ2-1, with D hard to call. V gave up 2 bases and J gave up 8 bases, with 16 bases separating them. Germline V gene lookup returns CDR1 MGHRA and CDR2 YSYEKL. The CDR3 is 15 residues long. The CDR3 loop is CASSQTGPAPHEQFF. The CDR3 DNA is TGCGCCAGCAGCCAAACGGGCCCAGCCCCACATGAGCAGTTCTTC.

This clone came up many times. The J gene is TRBJ2-4, the V gene TRBV7-3; unclear D gene. V dropped 8 bases and J dropped 1 base, with 6 bases sitting between them. Germline values: CDR1 SGHTA, CDR2 FQGTGA. This CDR3 is 12 amino acids long. This CDR3 is CASLGAKNIQYF. The DNA for the CDR3 is TGTGCCAGCCTCGGCGCCAAAAACATTCAGTACTTC.

On this clone: Just one base apart from a much larger clone, this may be a read error. The sample holds other DNA sequences that translate to the same CDR3. The rearrangement uses TRBV12-3 or TRBV12-4 and TRBJ2-1; D is uncertain. CDR3 size: 11 residues. CDR3 nucleotides: TGTGCCAGTAGTTTAGTGTATGAGCAGTTCTTC. Its translation: CASSLVYEQFF.

In this sample, this clone turned up many times. This may be a read error, as it is one base from a much larger clone. The sample has other DNA sequences that encode this CDR3 too. V usage is TRBV30 and J usage is TRBJ1-5; no reliable D call. Trimming cost V 3 bases and J 2 bases, with 11 bases left between them. The germline V gene encodes CDR1 GTSNPN and CDR2 SVGIG (reference sequence). The CDR3 loop spans 14 amino acids. For the CDR3, the DNA is TGTGCCTGGAGCGATATTTCCCGCAATCAGCCCCAGCATTTT. It is translated as CAWSDISRNQPQHF.

This clone is labeled as medium-sized. The chain carries TRBV20-1 and TRBJ2-3, with 8 bases fitting TRBD2. The V gene end was trimmed by 3 bases and the J gene end by 2 bases; junction bases not matched to a gene: 10. Germline V lookup: CDR1 DFQATT, CDR2 SNEGSKA (reference sequence). CDR3 length: 16 amino acids. CDR3 in DNA: TGCAGTGCTAGTTGGCCGGGGGGGCCCCCCACAGATACGCAGTATTTT. It translates to CSASWPGGPPTDTQYF.

This clone has a count of ten or more. The CDR3 region has the DNA TGTGCCAGCAGCGCAACAGGGGACCATGGCTACACCTTC. Its translation: CASSATGDHGYTF. The chain combines TRBV7-2 with TRBJ1-2; TRBD1 matches 7 bases. The CDR3 extends over 13 amino acids. Per germline, CDR1 SGHTA and CDR2 FQGNSA. The V segment lost 5 bases and the J segment 6 bases; nucleotides outside the gene matches: 6.

This clone has a handful of counts. Other DNA variants within this sample encode the same CDR3. J is TRBJ2-7 and V is TRBV10-3, with TRBD2 identical over 8 bases. The CDR3 totals 16 residues. Germline V CDR1 and CDR2: ENHRY, SYGVKD. The ends lost 3 bases at V and 6 bases at J; junction bases unmatched: 13. CDR3 bases: TGTGCCATCAGTGATTCGGCGGGGGGACGTGGGGGCGAGCAGTACTTC. This gives the protein CAISDSAGGRGGEQYF.

The chain uses TRBV20-1 and TRBJ2-7; D gene ambiguous. The CDR3 contains 13 residues. Trimming removed 2 bases from V and 1 base from J, with 9 bases in between. Germline V gene lookup returns CDR1 DFQATT and CDR2 SNEGSKA (reference sequence). The CDR3 DNA sequence: TGCAGTGCTAGAACTGGCGCTTCCTACGAGCAGTACTTC. Amino acids: CSARTGASYEQYF.

The chain uses TRBV11-2 and TRBJ1-5; D is possibly TRBD1 (6 bases). This CDR3 spans 18 amino acids. Germline V CDR1 and CDR2: SGHAT, FQNNGV. Between the trimmed V and J ends, which lost 6 bases and 1 base, there was a span of 22 bases. CDR3 bases: TGTGCCAGCAGGGGCCCCGGGGGGCGAAGTGTAAGCAATCAGCCCCAGCATTTT. Translating it yields CASRGPGGRSVSNQPQHF.

This clone was observed many times. This rearrangement joins TRBV7-2 to TRBJ2-1, with a possible D match to TRBD1 (6 bases). Germline V gives CDR1 SGHTA, CDR2 FQGNSA. V was pared by 8 bases and J by 0 bases, with 14 bases between. This CDR3 contains 15 residues. In DNA form, the CDR3 reads TGTGCCAGCTCCAGGGGCAGGAGCTCCTACAATGAGCAGTTCTTC. It yields the protein CASSRGRSSYNEQFF.

This clone has at least ten counts. Additional DNA sequences in this sample encode the identical CDR3. This chain links TRBV11-1 with TRBJ2-2, with TRBD1 matching over 7 bases. Germline V lookup: CDR1 SGHAT, CDR2 FQDESV (reference sequence). The CDR3 spans 17 residues. With V trimmed by 2 bases and J by 4 bases, 10 bases remained unmatched. The CDR3 reads CASSLPSGTEGTGELFF. CDR3 DNA: TGTGCCAGCAGCTTACCCTCCGGGACAGAGGGCACCGGGGAGCTGTTTTTT.

This clone occurred many times. The chain is built from TRBV9 and TRBJ1-2, with TRBD1 matching 9 bases. Germline-derived CDR1 and CDR2 are SGDLS and YYNGEE. V dropped 3 bases and J dropped 4; count of bases not matched to a gene: 4. The CDR3 is 14 residues long. The CDR3 DNA sequence: TGTGCCAGCAGCGCGGGACAGGGTGGCTATGGCTACACCTTC. Encoded protein: CASSAGQGGYGYTF.

This clone was counted between two and nine times. The V and J genes are TRBV12-3 or TRBV12-4 and TRBJ2-1; TRBD2 agrees at 10 bases. The CDR3 has 16 residues. Trimming took 2 bases from V and 6 from J; bases not matched to a gene: 7. Written as DNA, the CDR3 is TGTGCCAGCAGTTTACAGTGGCTAGCGGGAGCCAATGAGCAGTTCTTC. It specifies CASSLQWLAGANEQFF.

This clone was seen ten or more times. The chain carries TRBV19 and TRBJ1-5; D perhaps matches TRBD1 (5 bases). The CDR3 runs 13 residues. V was shortened by 10 bases and J by 0 bases, with 10 bases between the two germline ends. Germline V gives CDR1 LNHDA, CDR2 SQIVND (reference sequence). The CDR3 DNA reads TGTGCCAAATCAGGGAATAGCAATCAGCCCCAGCATTTT. Residues: CAKSGNSNQPQHF.

This clone was counted many times. The CDR3 bases are TGTGCCAGCAGCTTTCAGTCGGGACAGCTGACTTATGGCTACACCTTC. Its translation is CASSFQSGQLTYGYTF. V gene TRBV5-6 combines with J gene TRBJ1-2; 7 positions agree with TRBD1. The CDR3 has 16 amino acids. Germline CDR1 is SGHDT and CDR2 is YYEEEE. Germline trimming cut 2 bases from V and 5 bases from J; bases unmatched to any gene: 12. The variable domain in full, with the rest retrieved from reference TRBV5-6 and TRBJ1-2, is DAGVTQSPTHLIKTRGQQVTLRCSPKSGHDTVSWYQQALGQGPQFIFQYYEEEERQRGNFPDRFSGHQFPNYSSELNVNALLLGDSALYLCASSFQSGQLTYGYTFGSGTRLTVV.

In this sample, this clone turned up a few times. This chain joins TRBV6-2 or TRBV6-3 and TRBJ2-3; maybe TRBD1 (6 bases). Trimming shortened V by 6 bases and J by 4 bases, and 17 bases separated the two germline ends. This CDR3 spans 15 amino acids. CDR1 and CDR2 (germline): MNHEY, SVGEGT. CDR3 DNA sequence: TGTGCCAGCAGCCCCTTACAGGGAGAGGCAGATACGCAGTATTTT. The encoded protein is CASSPLQGEADTQYF.

Within the sample, this clone is medium-sized. This chain uses TRBV9 with TRBJ1-4, with D hard to call. This CDR3 has 15 amino acids. Trimming took off 3 bases at V and 7 bases at J, with 16 bases between the two ends. Germline CDR1 reads SGDLS; CDR2 reads YYNGEE. The CDR3 coding sequence is TGTGCCAGCAGCGCCGGGGAGGGTTGGGGTGAAAAACTGTTTTTT. This codes for CASSAGEGWGEKLFF.

This clone is labeled as medium-sized (0.01 to 0.1%). The chain recombines TRBV4-1 with TRBJ2-7; 8 bases agree with TRBD1. Germline assignment: CDR1 MGHRA and CDR2 YSYEKL. The trim removed 1 base at V and 4 bases at J, leaving 3 bases unmatched. This CDR3 contains 14 residues. CDR3 DNA: TGCGCCAGCAGCCAAGCTCAGGGGGCATACGAGCAGTACTTC. Translated: CASSQAQGAYEQYF.

The chain combines TRBV20-1 with TRBJ2-2, with D perhaps TRBD2 (7 bases). There are 17 residues in the CDR3. The germline V gene has CDR1 DFQATT and CDR2 SNEGSKA (reference sequence). Trimming cost V 5 bases and J 0 bases, with 19 bases left between them. CDR3: CSAPEEGGVSNTGELFF. DNA for the CDR3: TGCAGTGCTCCCGAGGAGGGGGGGGTATCGAACACCGGGGAGCTGTTTTTT.

The CDR3 region is CASRPRSGSNTGELFF. In nucleotides, the CDR3 is TGCGCCAGCAGGCCCCGGTCAGGATCCAACACCGGGGAGCTGTTTTTT. This rearrangement joins TRBV5-1 to TRBJ2-2; no clear D. The CDR3 covers 16 residues. From germline, CDR1 is SGHRS and CDR2 YFSETQ. Trimming took 5 bases from V and 2 from J, leaving 16 bases between them.

By sample share, this clone is medium-sized. The chain has TRBV18 and TRBJ2-1, with TRBD1 identical over 10 bases. CDR1 is KGHSH and CDR2 is LQKENI in the germline V gene. The CDR3 loop spans 15 amino acids. J was trimmed by 5 bases and V by 2 bases; bases with no gene match: 3. The CDR3 DNA sequence: TGTGCCAGCTCACCAGGACAGGGGGGTAACAATGAGCAGTTCTTC. The encoded protein is CASSPGQGGNNEQFF.

This clone was observed many times. The chain links TRBV20-1 to TRBJ1-1; D is ambiguous. V gave up 3 bases and J gave up 7 bases, with 9 bases separating them. CDR3 length: 11 amino acids. The germline V gene encodes CDR1 DFQATT and CDR2 SNEGSKA (reference sequence). CDR3 residues: CSARDVYEAFF. CDR3 DNA sequence: TGCAGTGCTAGGGACGTCTATGAAGCTTTCTTT.

V and J are TRBV10-2 and TRBJ1-6; D may be TRBD1 (6 bases). The length of the CDR3 is 13 residues. V was pared by 9 bases and J by 5 bases, with 11 bases between. CDR1 is WSHSY and CDR2 is SAAADI in the germline V gene. CDR3 nucleotides: TGCGCCAGTACGGGACAAAATAATTCACCCCTCCACTTT. Translation gives CASTGQNNSPLHF.

In its sample, this clone was seen many times. The J gene is TRBJ2-6, the V gene TRBV18; D not resolved. V gave up 2 bases and J gave up 1 base, with 3 bases separating them. This CDR3 comprises 14 residues. Germline CDR1 is KGHSH and CDR2 is LQKENI. CDR3 in DNA: TGTGCCAGCTCACCAGGGTCTGGGGCCAACGTCCTGACTTTC. This gives the protein CASSPGSGANVLTF.